Each of the 32 T cell receptor beta chains below was sequenced from the same sample in a study of blood T cell repertoires in COVID-19. Measured with immunoSEQ multiplex PCR; TCRdb has only the in-frame clones, and not every one. This sample has 90,000 to 110,000 clones, with 81% found just once. Sequencing was done on a sample of peripheral blood. The receptors were gathered from an elderly man with acute or convalescent COVID-19.

The rearrangement joins TRBV6-5 to TRBJ2-7, with 8 positions matching TRBD1. Trimming took 7 bases from V and 0 from J; bases not matched to a gene: 5. Germline V gene data show CDR1 as MNHEY and CDR2 as SVGAGI. The CDR3 has 14 residues. For the CDR3, the DNA is TGTGCCAGCACTCCGGGGACAGGCTCCTACGAGCAGTACTTC. Translated, it gives CASTPGTGSYEQYF.

This rearrangement joins TRBV6-5 to TRBJ2-1, with 7 bases identical to TRBD1. Germline V gives CDR1 MNHEY, CDR2 SVGAGI. Losses at the gene ends were 2 bases for V and 6 bases for J; bases not matched to a gene: 7. This CDR3 has 15 amino acids. The CDR3 sequence: CASSYEGASINEQFF. CDR3 nucleotide sequence: TGTGCCAGCAGTTACGAGGGGGCTTCGATCAATGAGCAGTTCTTC.

The rearrangement links TRBV19 to TRBJ1-5, with 10 bases that match TRBD1. Germline CDR1 and CDR2: LNHDA and SQIVND (reference sequence). V trimming: 7 bases; J trimming: 5 bases; junction bases outside the gene matches: 5. The CDR3 is 14 amino acids. The CDR3 region is CASTAGTGDQPQHF. CDR3 bases: TGTGCCAGTACGGCTGGGACAGGGGATCAGCCCCAGCATTTT.

The gene calls are TRBV6-6 and TRBJ1-2; D perhaps matches TRBD1 (5 bases). Looked up from germline, CDR1 is MNHNY and CDR2 is SVGAGI (reference sequence). V was clipped by 7 bases and J by 6 bases, with 18 bases between them. This CDR3 has 14 amino acids. CDR3 sequence (DNA): TGTGCCAGCATCGACCAGGGTAACGCGGATGGCTACACCTTC. Translating gives CASIDQGNADGYTF.

This sequence joins TRBV7-8 and TRBJ1-2; D is possibly TRBD1 (5 bases). This CDR3 has 13 residues. Germline V gene sequence: CDR1 SGHVS, CDR2 FQNEAQ. V shed 6 bases and J shed 6 bases, with 14 bases lying between them. The CDR3 region is CASSQRAGNGYTF. DNA for the CDR3: TGTGCCAGCAGTCAGCGGGCAGGGAATGGCTACACCTTC.

The chain links TRBV28 to TRBJ1-2, with unresolved D. Per germline, CDR1 MDHEN and CDR2 SYDVKM. Trimming cost V 2 bases and J 8 bases, with 9 bases left between them. This CDR3 is 12 amino acids long. The CDR3 loop reads CASSLVPEGYTF. CDR3 bases: TGTGCCAGCAGTTTAGTACCCGAGGGCTACACCTTC.

V gene TRBV5-5 combines with J gene TRBJ2-7, with TRBD1 matching over 7 bases. Germline V gene sequence: CDR1 SGHKS, CDR2 YYEKEE (reference sequence). J gave up 3 bases and V 0 bases, and 6 bases lay outside the gene matches. CDR3 length: 15 residues. This chain's CDR3 is CASSLEGTDIYEQYF. Written as DNA, the CDR3 is TGTGCCAGCAGCTTGGAAGGGACAGACATCTACGAGCAGTACTTC.

Of note for this clone: Distinct nucleotide sequences in the sample also encode this CDR3. The J gene is TRBJ1-1, the V gene TRBV27; D perhaps matches TRBD1 (6 bases). Between the trimmed V and J ends, which lost 4 bases and 1 base, there was a span of 10 bases. Germline loops: CDR1 MNHEY, CDR2 SMNVEV (reference sequence). The CDR3 consists of 14 residues. The CDR3 loop reads CASSSDRRNTEAFF. CDR3 bases: TGTGCCAGCAGTTCGGACAGACGGAACACTGAAGCTTTCTTT.

This clone was seen a few times. Other DNA variants within this sample encode the same CDR3. This CDR3 is CASSQAGRNTEAFF. The CDR3 nucleotides read TGCGCCAGCAGCCAAGCGGGAAGGAACACTGAAGCTTTCTTT. This chain joins TRBV4-1 and TRBJ1-1, with D uncertain. CDR1 and CDR2 (germline): MGHRA, YSYEKL. The CDR3 length is 14 residues. V lost 1 base and J lost 1, with 7 bases in between.

The chain couples TRBV6-4 to TRBJ2-2; 9 positions agree with TRBD2. Germline V gives CDR1 MRHNA, CDR2 SNTAGT. Germline trimming cut 7 bases from V and 3 bases from J; bases unmatched to any gene: 6. The CDR3 extends over 15 amino acids. The CDR3 DNA is TGTGCCAGCAAATCTTTAGCGGGAGACACCGGGGAGCTGTTTTTT. Encoded protein: CASKSLAGDTGELFF.

The gene calls are TRBV7-2 and TRBJ1-5, with D perhaps TRBD1 (5 bases). Trimming left V 3 bases short and J 1 base short, with 7 bases between. The CDR3 has 14 amino acids. Germline loops: CDR1 SGHTA, CDR2 FQGNSA. The CDR3 protein is CASSFDRSNQPQHF. CDR3 sequence (DNA): TGTGCCAGCAGCTTTGACAGAAGCAATCAGCCCCAGCATTTT.

The table lists this clone with a count of one. The chain links TRBV10-3 to TRBJ1-1, with D perhaps TRBD1 (5 bases). The V end was cut by 6 bases, the J end by 3 bases, with 8 bases between. The CDR3 totals 12 residues. Germline values: CDR1 ENHRY, CDR2 SYGVKD. In nucleotides, the CDR3 is TGTGCCATCAGACAGGACCACACTGAAGCTTTCTTT. Protein sequence: CAIRQDHTEAFF.

This rearrangement joins TRBV19 to TRBJ1-2; 9 positions match TRBD1. Germline V lookup: CDR1 LNHDA, CDR2 SQIVND (reference sequence). This CDR3 contains 14 residues. Unmatched junction bases numbered 6, after V lost 5 bases and J lost 5 bases. The CDR3 is CASSRTGTGYGYTF. For the CDR3, the DNA is TGTGCCAGTAGTCGGACCGGGACAGGGTATGGCTACACCTTC. The complete variable domain, with remaining parts taken from reference TRBV19 and TRBJ1-2, reads DGGITQSPKYLFRKEGQNVTLSCEQNLNHDAMYWYRQDPGQGLRLIYYSQIVNDFQKGDIAEGYSVSREKKESFPLTVTSAQKNPTAFYLCASSRTGTGYGYTFGSGTRLTVV.

This chain uses TRBV15 with TRBJ1-4; unclear D gene. The V and J ends lost 1 base and 0 bases respectively, with 9 bases between them. The CDR3 runs to 16 residues. Per germline, CDR1 LNHNV and CDR2 YYDKDF (reference sequence). In DNA, the CDR3 is TGTGCCACCAGCAGAGGACAAACCGCAACTAATGAAAAACTGTTTTTT. Translation gives CATSRGQTATNEKLFF.

On this clone: Other DNA sequences in the sample encode the same CDR3. J is TRBJ1-5 and V is TRBV28; 9 bases match TRBD1. J lost 3 bases, V lost 6 bases, and 6 bases had no gene match. Germline CDR1 and CDR2: MDHEN and SYDVKM. The CDR3 has 15 amino acids. The CDR3 region has the DNA TGTGCCAGCAGGTCCGGGACAGGGAACAATCAGCCCCAGCATTTT. This encodes CASRSGTGNNQPQHF.

There are a few counts of this clone. The chain carries TRBV4-1 and TRBJ1-4, with D perhaps TRBD1 (6 bases). From germline, CDR1 is MGHRA and CDR2 YSYEKL. The ends were cut back, 3 bases at V and 8 bases at J, with 13 bases in the middle. The CDR3 has 14 residues. CDR3 amino acids: CASSQVQGGEKLFF. For the CDR3, the DNA is TGCGCCAGCAGCCAGGTACAGGGCGGCGAAAAACTGTTTTTT.

This chain uses TRBV6-2 or TRBV6-3 with TRBJ1-1; a weak D match, TRBD1 (6 bases). The germline V gene has CDR1 MNHEY and CDR2 SVGEGT. The CDR3 is 15 amino acids. V was shortened by 6 bases and J by 1 base, with 15 bases between the two germline ends. For the CDR3, the DNA is TGTGCCAGCAGCCAGACCGGGACAAGGAACACTGAAGCTTTCTTT. This encodes CASSQTGTRNTEAFF.

V and J are TRBV4-1 and TRBJ1-4, with D unclear. Per the germline V gene, CDR1 is MGHRA and CDR2 is YSYEKL. V was trimmed by 0 bases and J by 5 bases, leaving 13 bases between them. The CDR3 consists of 16 residues. This chain's CDR3 is CASSQDPQSFNEKLFF. CDR3 nucleotides: TGCGCCAGCAGCCAAGACCCCCAGTCCTTCAATGAAAAACTGTTTTTT.

The chain recombines TRBV5-1 with TRBJ2-7; 7 bases match TRBD1. This CDR3 contains 15 residues. J was trimmed by 5 bases and V by 3 bases; bases with no gene match: 11. CDR1 and CDR2 (germline): SGHRS, YFSETQ. DNA of the CDR3: TGCGCCAGCAGCTCTTTATCAGGGGGTCTCAACGAGCAGTACTTC. Translation gives CASSSLSGGLNEQYF.

This clone was found a few times. The chain has TRBV14 and TRBJ2-3, with TRBD2 matching 13 bases. Germline values: CDR1 SGHDN, CDR2 FVKESK. This CDR3 contains 19 residues. V trimming: 0 bases; J trimming: 1 base; junction bases outside the gene matches: 7. CDR3 in amino acids: CASSQDRTSGSPRTDTQYF. CDR3 bases: TGTGCCAGCAGCCAAGATCGGACTAGCGGGAGTCCCCGCACAGATACGCAGTATTTT.

The chain couples TRBV6-5 to TRBJ1-5; 10 nucleotides agree with TRBD1. The CDR3 has 15 amino acids. The germline gives CDR1 MNHEY, CDR2 SVGAGI. V was pared by 7 bases and J by 5 bases, with 8 bases of the junction left unmatched. The CDR3 sequence is CASIFDRGRDQPQHF. The CDR3 DNA follows: TGTGCCAGCATTTTTGACAGGGGGCGCGATCAGCCCCAGCATTTT.

This clone was seen at least ten times. The genes are TRBV24-1 and TRBJ2-5, with 13 bases that match TRBD2. Trimming removed 5 bases from V and 3 bases from J; junction bases left unmatched: 8. This CDR3 comprises 17 residues. CDR1 KGHDR and CDR2 SFDVKD come from the germline V gene. CDR3 amino acids: CATSGRGTSGIEETQYF. CDR3 bases: TGTGCCACCAGTGGCCGAGGGACTAGCGGGATTGAAGAGACCCAGTACTTC.

The chain carries TRBV13 and TRBJ1-1, with 9 bases identical to TRBD1. The CDR3 totals 14 residues. V lost 0 bases to trimming and J lost 10 bases; unmatched junction nucleotides: 6. The germline V gene encodes CDR1 PRHDT and CDR2 FYEKMQ (reference sequence). The CDR3 here is CASSLGIGQGRAFF. CDR3 coding DNA: TGTGCCAGCAGCTTAGGCATAGGACAGGGGCGAGCTTTCTTT.

The chain joins TRBV6-5 to TRBJ2-2; TRBD2 is a possible D gene (5 bases). V lost 10 bases and J lost 4, with 16 bases in between. Germline loops: CDR1 MNHEY, CDR2 SVGAGI. This CDR3 spans 14 amino acids. Written as DNA, the CDR3 is TGTGCCAACCCCCGGACTTTCACCACCGGGGAGCTGTTTTTT. The encoded protein is CANPRTFTTGELFF.

This chain connects TRBV5-4 to TRBJ2-1, with 7 bases matching TRBD2. The V gene's germline CDR1 is SGHNT and CDR2 YYREEE (reference sequence). The CDR3 spans 15 residues. With V trimmed by 1 base and J by 7 bases, 8 bases remained unmatched. The CDR3 loop is CASSLTLADANEQFF. The DNA for the CDR3 is TGTGCCAGCAGCTTGACGCTAGCGGACGCTAATGAGCAGTTCTTC. Full variable domain (remainder filled in from reference TRBV5-4 and TRBJ2-1): ETGVTQSPTHLIKTRGQQVTLRCSSQSGHNTVSWYQQALGQGPQFIFQYYREEENGRGNFPPRFSGLQFPNYSSELNVNALELDDSALYLCASSLTLADANEQFFGPGTRLTVL.

V usage is TRBV6-5 and J usage is TRBJ1-1; 9 nucleotides align to TRBD1. This CDR3 comprises 13 residues. Trimming at V came to 5 bases and at J to 5 bases, leaving 3 bases not matched to a gene. In germline, CDR1 is MNHEY, CDR2 SVGAGI. CDR3 sequence (DNA): TGTGCCAGCAGTCTGGACAGGGGAACTGAAGCTTTCTTT. Protein: CASSLDRGTEAFF.

The DNA of the CDR3 is TGTGCCAGCACATCAGGGGACAGGCCGAACACCGGGGAGCTGTTTTTT. It is translated as CASTSGDRPNTGELFF. The J gene is TRBJ2-2, the V gene TRBV28, with 8 nucleotides matching TRBD1. The CDR3 consists of 16 residues. The V and J ends lost 7 bases and 0 bases, in that order; junction bases with no gene match: 7. Germline V gives CDR1 MDHEN, CDR2 SYDVKM.

V is TRBV7-9 and J is TRBJ1-2; 11 positions agree with TRBD1. J was trimmed by 8 bases and V by 5 bases; bases with no gene match: 7. The CDR3 covers 14 residues. Looked up from germline, CDR1 is SEHNR and CDR2 is FQNEAQ (reference sequence). DNA for the CDR3: TGTGCCAGCAGCGCCGGGACAGGGGGAGGGGGCTACACCTTC. It encodes CASSAGTGGGGYTF.

This clone was counted a few times. This chain uses TRBV6-5 with TRBJ2-7; perhaps TRBD1 as D (6 bases). This CDR3 spans 15 amino acids. Trimming took off 6 bases at V and 3 bases at J, with 18 bases between the two ends. CDR1 is MNHEY and CDR2 is SVGAGI in the germline V gene. CDR3 DNA: TGTGCCAGCAGGCCCCACAGGGCAATCGGCTACGAGCAGTACTTC. Its translation: CASRPHRAIGYEQYF.

The J gene is TRBJ2-2, the V gene TRBV14, with 7 bases fitting TRBD1. The germline V gene has CDR1 SGHDN and CDR2 FVKESK. The CDR3 runs to 16 residues. Trimming removed 4 bases from V and 3 bases from J; junction bases left unmatched: 8. The CDR3 sequence is CASSPLGQWDTGELFF. Here the CDR3 DNA reads TGTGCCAGCAGCCCCCTGGGACAGTGGGACACCGGGGAGCTGTTTTTT.

The V and J genes are TRBV7-2 and TRBJ2-1, with 8 bases matching TRBD1. Germline assignment: CDR1 SGHTA and CDR2 FQGNSA. The CDR3 contains 15 residues. The trim removed 5 bases at V and 0 bases at J, leaving 3 bases unmatched. DNA of the CDR3: TGTGCCAGCAGCCTCACAGGGGGCTCCTACAATGAGCAGTTCTTC. It translates to CASSLTGGSYNEQFF.

The chain is built from TRBV19 and TRBJ1-5; D call uncertain. The CDR3 covers 12 residues. V was cut by 5 bases and J by 7 bases, with 9 bases left in between. Per the germline V gene, CDR1 is LNHDA and CDR2 is SQIVND (reference sequence). CDR3 protein: CASSPNTQPQHF. The CDR3 DNA is TGTGCCAGTAGTCCCAACACCCAGCCCCAGCATTTT.